A single sample is the source of the 17 T cell receptor beta chains below, sequenced in a study of blood T cells in healthy people across ages. With a J-beta primer mix and a sample-barcoded 5' primer, a second PCR ran roughly 6 to 11 cycles. One entry per CDR3 protein results from TCRdb running MiXCR on the 5' RACE reads. The table shows about 1.7 million distinct CDR3 sequences, with about 28% occurring only once. Sequenced sample: blood. Receptor source: a woman aged 25 to 45 in good health.

This clonotype occurred a few times. The chain employs TRBV3-1 and TRBJ2-3; either TRBD1 or TRBD2 may supply D (5 bases each). The CDR3 sequence is 13 residues long. Germline V gene sequence: CDR1 LGHDT, CDR2 YNNKEL (reference sequence). Between the trimmed V and J ends, which lost 6 bases and 5 bases, there was a span of 12 bases. DNA of the CDR3: TGTGCCAGCAGTAACCTGGGGGAAGATACGCAGTATTTT. It translates to CASSNLGEDTQYF.

This clonotype has only a few counts. V gene TRBV4-3 combines with J gene TRBJ2-1, with TRBD1 matching 8 bases. The V segment lost 0 bases and the J segment 8 bases; nucleotides outside the gene matches: 3. CDR1 and CDR2 from the germline V gene are LGHNA and YSLEER. CDR3 length equals 14 residues. CDR3 DNA sequence: TGCGCCAGCAGCCAAGAAACAGGGGGGTATGAGCAGTTCTTC. It translates to CASSQETGGYEQFF.

This clonotype was seen only a few times. The chain joins TRBV4-3 to TRBJ2-6; no clear D gene. V dropped 0 bases and J dropped 0 bases, with 12 bases sitting between them. The CDR3 totals 18 residues. The germline V gene has CDR1 LGHNA and CDR2 YSLEER. In nucleotides, the CDR3 is TGCGCCAGCAGCCAAGAAGCAACCCCCGGCTCTGGGGCCAACGTCCTGACTTTC. It translates to CASSQEATPGSGANVLTF.

This clonotype was observed a handful of times. CDR3 DNA sequence: TGTGCCAGCAGTTTACCTAGCGGGGTGTCAGATACGCAGTATTTT. Its translation is CASSLPSGVSDTQYF. V usage is TRBV12-3 or TRBV12-4 and J usage is TRBJ2-3; TRBD2 agrees at 9 bases. V dropped 2 bases and J dropped 4; count of bases not matched to a gene: 4. There are 15 residues in the CDR3.

This clonotype was detected a few times. The junction does not match germline at one end; this may be a read error. The chain carries TRBV4-2 and TRBJ2-6, with TRBD1 matching over 7 bases. This CDR3 contains 16 residues. Germline CDR1 reads LGHNA; CDR2 reads YNFKEQ. Here the CDR3 reads CASSQETGPGANVPTF. DNA of the CDR3: TGTGCCAGCAGCCAGGAGACAGGGCCTGGGGCCAACGTCCCGACTTTC.

The chain carries TRBV3-1 and TRBJ2-7; 11 nucleotides match TRBD2. Germline lookup yields CDR1 LGHDT and CDR2 YNNKEL (reference sequence). Trimming took 2 bases from V and 2 from J; bases not matched to a gene: 8. The CDR3 consists of 17 residues. The CDR3 nucleotides read TGTGCCAGCAGCCAAACCACTAGCGGGAGTATGCCCTACGAGCAGTACTTC. Translation gives CASSQTTSGSMPYEQYF.

The chain joins TRBV3-1 to TRBJ2-1, with TRBD2 identical over 8 bases. CDR3 length equals 17 residues. Germline-derived CDR1 and CDR2 are LGHDT and YNNKEL (reference sequence). The J segment lost 3 bases and the V segment lost 2 bases, leaving 9 bases of the junction unmatched. In DNA, the CDR3 is TGTGCCAGCAGCCAACCAACACGGGGGGGCCTCTACAATGAGCAGTTCTTC. Encoded protein: CASSQPTRGGLYNEQFF.

About this clonotype: Mismatch with germline at one junction end may stem from a read error. The genes are TRBV5-6 and TRBJ2-1, with 7 positions matching TRBD2. Germline V gene sequence: CDR1 SGHDT, CDR2 YYEEEE. The CDR3 has 15 amino acids. The CDR3 DNA follows: TGTGCCAGCAGCTTGTTTAGCGGGCCCTACAATGGGCAGTTCTTC. It codes for CASSLFSGPYNGQFF.

The chain joins TRBV7-3 to TRBJ2-1; D is unresolved. Germline loops: CDR1 SGHTA, CDR2 FQGTGA. This CDR3 has 15 residues. V lost 5 bases and J lost 0, with 11 bases in between. This CDR3 reads CASSEVGTSYNEQFF. CDR3 bases: TGTGCCAGCAGCGAGGTAGGCACCTCCTACAATGAGCAGTTCTTC. Full variable domain (rest looked up from reference TRBV7-3 and TRBJ2-1): GAGVSQTPSNKVTEKGKYVELRCDPISGHTALYWYRQSLGQGPEFLIYFQGTGAADDSGLPNDRFFAVRPEGSVSTLKIQRTERGDSAVYLCASSEVGTSYNEQFFGPGTRLTVL.

At least ten counts were recorded for this clonotype. The J gene is TRBJ2-5, the V gene TRBV9, with 8 bases lining up with TRBD2. Unmatched junction bases numbered 2, after V lost 2 bases and J lost 2 bases. This CDR3 is 14 amino acids long. Germline V gene sequence: CDR1 SGDLS, CDR2 YYNGEE. The CDR3 region is CASSVLAGQETQYF. The CDR3 DNA reads as TGTGCCAGCAGCGTTCTAGCGGGTCAAGAGACCCAGTACTTC.

The DNA of the CDR3 is TGTGCCAGCAGCTCACCCGGACAGGGATGGGGTGGCTACACCTTC. Encoded protein: CASSSPGQGWGGYTF. The rearrangement joins TRBV11-2 to TRBJ1-2, with TRBD1 matching over 8 bases. The CDR3 contains 15 residues. Losses at the gene ends were 4 bases for V and 7 bases for J; bases not matched to a gene: 11. Germline CDR1 reads SGHAT; CDR2 reads FQNNGV. Full variable domain (missing parts from reference TRBV11-2 and TRBJ1-2): EAGVAQSPRYKIIEKRQSVAFWCNPISGHATLYWYQQILGQGPKLLIQFQNNGVVDDSQLPKDRFSAERLKGVDSTLKIQPAKLEDSAVYLCASSSPGQGWGGYTFGSGTRLTVV.

The J gene is TRBJ1-5, the V gene TRBV21-1. TRBV21-1 constitutes a pseudogene. This CDR3 is 17 amino acids long. The CDR3 loop is CASSKFREGPFIQPQHF. The CDR3 DNA sequence: TGTGCCAGCAGCAAATTCCGGGAGGGGCCATTCATTCAGCCCCAGCATTTT.

This clonotype was counted between two and nine times. The chain employs TRBV7-9 and TRBJ2-3; 13 nucleotides line up with TRBD2. Germline lookup yields CDR1 SEHNR and CDR2 FQNEAQ (reference sequence). The CDR3 runs to 19 residues. Germline trimming cut 5 bases from V and 4 bases from J; bases unmatched to any gene: 15. The CDR3: CASSHTGLAGPLGSDTQYF. The CDR3 DNA reads as TGTGCCAGCAGCCATACGGGACTAGCGGGGCCCCTAGGGTCAGATACGCAGTATTTT.

Many counts were recorded for this clonotype. This chain links TRBV9 with TRBJ2-1; D remains unclear. The CDR3 is 12 amino acids. V shed 0 bases and J shed 7 bases, with 5 bases lying between them. Germline V gene lookup returns CDR1 SGDLS and CDR2 YYNGEE. The CDR3 nucleotides read TGTGCCAGCAGCGTAGCTGGGAATGAGCAGTTCTTC. This translates into CASSVAGNEQFF.

The CDR3 sequence: CSARAQGKYEQYF. CDR3 nucleotides: TGCAGTGCTAGGGCCCAAGGAAAATACGAGCAGTACTTC. The V gene is TRBV20-1, the J gene TRBJ2-7; D not certain. V was trimmed by 3 bases and J by 4 bases, leaving 13 bases between them. There are 13 residues in the CDR3. Germline V lookup: CDR1 DFQATT, CDR2 SNEGSKA (reference sequence).

This clonotype was seen more than once but under ten times. This rearrangement joins TRBV7-2 to TRBJ2-1; D unresolved. The CDR3 sequence is 16 residues long. Trimming removed 0 bases at V and 9 bases at J, with 18 bases between. CDR1 and CDR2 (germline): SGHTA, FQGNSA. In DNA form, the CDR3 reads TGTGCCAGCAGCTTAGCGTTGCGGCAGTCACCCAGTGAGCAGTTCTTC. Its protein is CASSLALRQSPSEQFF.

The V gene is TRBV24-1, the J gene TRBJ2-1; D not certain. The last part of the DNA fits TRBJ2-7 better; the J call may be wrong. Germline CDR1 and CDR2: KGHDR and SFDVKD. The CDR3 has 13 residues. This CDR3 is CATGGPLYNEQYF. The CDR3 nucleotides read TGTGCCACCGGCGGACCGCTTTACAATGAGCAGTACTTC.